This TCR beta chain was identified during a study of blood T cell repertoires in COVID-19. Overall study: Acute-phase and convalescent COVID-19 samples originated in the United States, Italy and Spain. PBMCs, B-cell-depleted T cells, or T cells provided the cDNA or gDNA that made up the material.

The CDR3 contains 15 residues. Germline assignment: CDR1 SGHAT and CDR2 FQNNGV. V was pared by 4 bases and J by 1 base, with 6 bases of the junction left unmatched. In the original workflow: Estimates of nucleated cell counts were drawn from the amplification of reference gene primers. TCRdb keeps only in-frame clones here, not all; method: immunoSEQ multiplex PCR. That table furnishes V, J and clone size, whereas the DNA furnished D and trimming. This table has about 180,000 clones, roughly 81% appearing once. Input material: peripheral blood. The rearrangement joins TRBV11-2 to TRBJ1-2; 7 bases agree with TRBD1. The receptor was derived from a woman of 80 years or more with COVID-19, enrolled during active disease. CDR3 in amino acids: CASSSQQGFNYGYTF. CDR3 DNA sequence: TGTGCCAGCAGCTCCCAACAGGGGTTTAACTATGGCTACACCTTC.